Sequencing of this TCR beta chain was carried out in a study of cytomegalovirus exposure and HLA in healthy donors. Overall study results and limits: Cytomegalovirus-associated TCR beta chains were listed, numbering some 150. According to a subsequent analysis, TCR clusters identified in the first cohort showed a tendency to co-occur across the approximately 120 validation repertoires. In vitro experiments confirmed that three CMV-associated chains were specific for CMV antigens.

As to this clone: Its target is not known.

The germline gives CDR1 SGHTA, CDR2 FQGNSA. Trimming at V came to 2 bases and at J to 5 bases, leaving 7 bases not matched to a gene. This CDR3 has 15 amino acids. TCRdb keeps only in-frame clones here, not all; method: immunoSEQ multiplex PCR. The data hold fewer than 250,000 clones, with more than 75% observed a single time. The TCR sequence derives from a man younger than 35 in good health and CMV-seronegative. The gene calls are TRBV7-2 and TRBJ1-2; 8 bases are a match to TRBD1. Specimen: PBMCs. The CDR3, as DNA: TGTGCCAGCAGCTTATCCGGGACAGGAGGGTATGGCTACACCTTC. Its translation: CASSLSGTGGYGYTF.